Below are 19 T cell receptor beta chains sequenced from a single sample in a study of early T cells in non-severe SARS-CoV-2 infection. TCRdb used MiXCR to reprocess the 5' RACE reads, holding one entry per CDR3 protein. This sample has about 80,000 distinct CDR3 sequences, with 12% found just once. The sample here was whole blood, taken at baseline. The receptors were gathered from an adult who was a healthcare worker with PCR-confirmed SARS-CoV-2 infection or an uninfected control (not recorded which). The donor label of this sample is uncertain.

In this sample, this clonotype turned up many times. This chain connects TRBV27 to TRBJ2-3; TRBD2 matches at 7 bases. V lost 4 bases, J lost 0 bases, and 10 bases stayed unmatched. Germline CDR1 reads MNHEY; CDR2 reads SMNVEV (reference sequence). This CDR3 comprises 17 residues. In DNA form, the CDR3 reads TGTGCCAGCAGTTCCCTTCCTAGCGGAGGGAGCACAGATACGCAGTATTTT. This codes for CASSSLPSGGSTDTQYF.

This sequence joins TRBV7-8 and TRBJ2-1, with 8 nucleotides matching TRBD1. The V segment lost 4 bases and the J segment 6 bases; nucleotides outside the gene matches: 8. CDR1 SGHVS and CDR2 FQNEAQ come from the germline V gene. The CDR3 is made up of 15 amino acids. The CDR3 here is CASSYSGTGVNEQFF. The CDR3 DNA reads TGTGCCAGCAGCTACTCCGGGACAGGAGTCAATGAGCAGTTCTTC.

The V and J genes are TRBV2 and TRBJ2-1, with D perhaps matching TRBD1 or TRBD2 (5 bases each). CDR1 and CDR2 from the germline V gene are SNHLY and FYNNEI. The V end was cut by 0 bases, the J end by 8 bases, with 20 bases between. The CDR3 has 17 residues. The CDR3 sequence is CASSEAGGGRPGHEQFF. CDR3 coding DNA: TGTGCCAGCAGTGAAGCTGGGGGTGGTCGCCCAGGACATGAGCAGTTCTTC.

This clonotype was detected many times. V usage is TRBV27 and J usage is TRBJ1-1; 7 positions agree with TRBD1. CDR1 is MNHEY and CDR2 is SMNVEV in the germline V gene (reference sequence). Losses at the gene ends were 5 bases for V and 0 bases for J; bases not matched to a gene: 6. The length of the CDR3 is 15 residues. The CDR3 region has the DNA TGTGCCAGCAGTCGGACAGGAGCGATGAACACTGAAGCTTTCTTT. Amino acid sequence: CASSRTGAMNTEAFF.

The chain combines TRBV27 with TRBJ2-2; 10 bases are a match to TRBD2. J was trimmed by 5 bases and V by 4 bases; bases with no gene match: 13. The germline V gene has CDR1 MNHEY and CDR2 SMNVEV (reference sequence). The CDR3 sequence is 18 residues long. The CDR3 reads CASSSGLASWSSTGELFF. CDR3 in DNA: TGTGCCAGCAGTTCGGGACTAGCGAGCTGGAGTAGTACCGGGGAGCTGTTTTTT.

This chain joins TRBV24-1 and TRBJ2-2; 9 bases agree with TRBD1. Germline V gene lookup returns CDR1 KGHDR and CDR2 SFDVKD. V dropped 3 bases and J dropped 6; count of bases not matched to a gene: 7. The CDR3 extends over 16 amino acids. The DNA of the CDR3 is TGTGCCACCAGTGATACCGGACAGGGGTTGGCCGGGGAGCTGTTTTTT. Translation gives CATSDTGQGLAGELFF.

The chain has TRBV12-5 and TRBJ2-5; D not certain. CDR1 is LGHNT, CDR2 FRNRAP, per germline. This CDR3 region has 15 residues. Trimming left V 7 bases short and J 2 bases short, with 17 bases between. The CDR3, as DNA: TGTGCTAGTGCACATACCTCCTCGAGGCAAGAGACCCAGTACTTC. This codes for CASAHTSSRQETQYF.

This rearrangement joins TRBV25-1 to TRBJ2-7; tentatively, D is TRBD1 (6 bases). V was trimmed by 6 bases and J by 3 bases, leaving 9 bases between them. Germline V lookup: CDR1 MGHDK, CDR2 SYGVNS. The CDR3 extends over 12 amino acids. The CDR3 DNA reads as TGTGCCAGCAGCCTCAGGGGCTACGAGCAGTACTTC. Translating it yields CASSLRGYEQYF.

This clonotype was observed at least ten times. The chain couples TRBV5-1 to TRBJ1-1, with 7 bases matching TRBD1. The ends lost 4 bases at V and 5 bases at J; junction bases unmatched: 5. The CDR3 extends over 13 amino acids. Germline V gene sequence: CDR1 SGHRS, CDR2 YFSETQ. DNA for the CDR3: TGCGCCAGCAGCGTAGGGGGCTGGACTGAAGCTTTCTTT. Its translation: CASSVGGWTEAFF.

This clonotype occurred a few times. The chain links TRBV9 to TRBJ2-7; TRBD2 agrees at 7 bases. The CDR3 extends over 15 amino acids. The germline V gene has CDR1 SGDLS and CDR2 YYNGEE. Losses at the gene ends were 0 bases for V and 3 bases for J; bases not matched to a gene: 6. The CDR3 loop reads CASSVGSTSRYEQYF. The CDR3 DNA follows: TGTGCCAGCAGCGTAGGGTCGACTAGCCGCTACGAGCAGTACTTC.

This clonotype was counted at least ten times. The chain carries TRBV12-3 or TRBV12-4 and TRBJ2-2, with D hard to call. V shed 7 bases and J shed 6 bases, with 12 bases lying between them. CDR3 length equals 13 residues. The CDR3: CASNNRAPGELFF. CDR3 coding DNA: TGTGCCAGCAACAATAGGGCGCCCGGGGAGCTGTTTTTT.

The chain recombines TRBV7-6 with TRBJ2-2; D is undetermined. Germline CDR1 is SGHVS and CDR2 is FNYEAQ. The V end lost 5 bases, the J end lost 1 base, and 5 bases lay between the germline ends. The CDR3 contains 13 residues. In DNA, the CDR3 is TGTGCCAGCAGCCCCGGGAACACCGGGGAGCTGTTTTTT. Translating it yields CASSPGNTGELFF. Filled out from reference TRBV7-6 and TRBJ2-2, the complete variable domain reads GAGVSQSPRYKVTKRGQDVALRCDPISGHVSLYWYRQALGQGPEFLTYFNYEAQQDKSGLPNDRFSAERPEGSISTLTIQRTEQRDSAMYRCASSPGNTGELFFGEGSRLTVL.

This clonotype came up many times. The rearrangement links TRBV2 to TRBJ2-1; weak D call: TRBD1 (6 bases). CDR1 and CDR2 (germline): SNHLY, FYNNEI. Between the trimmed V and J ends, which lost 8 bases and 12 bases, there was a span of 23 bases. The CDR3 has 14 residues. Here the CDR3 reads CASEVPGQASGQFF. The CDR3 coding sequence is TGTGCCAGCGAAGTCCCGGGACAAGCTTCGGGGCAGTTCTTC.

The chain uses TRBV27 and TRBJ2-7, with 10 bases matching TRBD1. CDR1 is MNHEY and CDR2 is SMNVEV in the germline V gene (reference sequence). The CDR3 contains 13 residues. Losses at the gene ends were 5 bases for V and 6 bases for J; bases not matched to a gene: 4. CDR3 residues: CASSIWTGGEQYF. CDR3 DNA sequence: TGTGCCAGCAGTATTTGGACAGGGGGCGAGCAGTACTTC.

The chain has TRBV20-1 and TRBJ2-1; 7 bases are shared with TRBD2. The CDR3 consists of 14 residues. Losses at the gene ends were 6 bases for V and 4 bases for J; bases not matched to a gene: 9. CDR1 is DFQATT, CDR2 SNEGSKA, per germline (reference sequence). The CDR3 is CSARSGIGYNEQFF. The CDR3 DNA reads TGCAGTGCCAGAAGCGGGATCGGGTACAATGAGCAGTTCTTC.

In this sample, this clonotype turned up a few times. The CDR3 sequence is CASSERQGVRDTQYF. The CDR3 nucleotides are TGTGCCAGCAGTGAACGACAGGGGGTGAGGGATACGCAGTATTTT. V and J are TRBV2 and TRBJ2-3; 9 nucleotides line up with TRBD1. V gave up 2 bases and J gave up 6 bases; unmatched junction bases: 6. CDR1 is SNHLY, CDR2 FYNNEI, per germline. The CDR3 runs 15 residues. The entire variable domain, with the rest obtained from reference TRBV2 and TRBJ2-3, is as follows: EPEVTQTPSHQVTQMGQEVILRCVPISNHLYFYWYRQILGQKVEFLVSFYNNEISEKSEIFDDQFSVERPDGSNFTLKIRSTKLEDSAMYFCASSERQGVRDTQYFGPGTRLTVL.

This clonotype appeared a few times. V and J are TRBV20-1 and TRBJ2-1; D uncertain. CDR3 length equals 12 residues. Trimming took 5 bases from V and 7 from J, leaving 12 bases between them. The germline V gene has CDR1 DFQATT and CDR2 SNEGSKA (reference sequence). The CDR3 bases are TGCAGTGCTGTTCGACTTTCTAATGAGCAGTTCTTC. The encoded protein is CSAVRLSNEQFF.

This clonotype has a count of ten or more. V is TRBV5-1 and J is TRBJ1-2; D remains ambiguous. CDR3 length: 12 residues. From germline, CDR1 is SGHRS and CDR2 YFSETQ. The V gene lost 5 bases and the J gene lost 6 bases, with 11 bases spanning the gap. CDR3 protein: CASSFTDDGYTF. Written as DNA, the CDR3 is TGCGCCAGCAGTTTTACAGATGATGGCTACACCTTC.

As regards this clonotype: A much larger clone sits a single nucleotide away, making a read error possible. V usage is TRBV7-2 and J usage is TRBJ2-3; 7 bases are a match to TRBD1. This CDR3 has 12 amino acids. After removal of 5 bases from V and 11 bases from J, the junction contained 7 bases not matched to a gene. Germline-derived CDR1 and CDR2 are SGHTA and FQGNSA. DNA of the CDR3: TGTGCCAGCAGCCGAGCCTGGGACAGGCAGTATTTT. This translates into CASSRAWDRQYF.